These T cell receptor beta chains were read from a single sample in a study of blood T cell repertoires in COVID-19. Clones were read by immunoSEQ multiplex PCR, and TCRdb kept only the in-frame ones, dropping some. The table lists approximately 450,000 clones, roughly nine tenths of them singletons. Material for sequencing was PBMCs or T cells enriched from blood (not recorded which). These TCRs come from a man aged 25 to 40 who had recovered from COVID-19. Each CDR3 is given with its conserved first and last residue. A D gene is named only where the DNA matches it firmly. Size is stated for part of the rows, as once, few or many counts, or as a class when the clone is expanded.

V gene	clone size	J gene	D gene	CDR3 protein	CDR3 DNA
TRBV12-3/TRBV12-4	.	TRBJ2-7	.	CASSIAGVIEQYF	TGTGCCAGCAGCATCGCAGGGGTAATAGAGCAGTACTTC
TRBV28	.	TRBJ1-3	TRBD1	CASTWTGNGNTIYF	TGTGCCAGCACCTGGACAGGGAACGGAAACACCATATATTTT
TRBV28	.	TRBJ1-2	TRBD1	CASSRGQGGRYTF	TGTGCCAGCAGCCGCGGACAGGGGGGACGCTACACCTTC
TRBV10-2	.	TRBJ2-7	TRBD2	CASSETWTSGRHEQYF	TGCGCCAGCAGTGAGACCTGGACTAGCGGGAGGCACGAGCAGTACTTC
TRBV11-2	.	TRBJ2-1	.	CASSLVSLLQFF	TGTGCCAGCAGCTTAGTTTCCTTGTTGCAGTTCTTC
TRBV2	.	TRBJ1-5	.	CASTQQGYGQPQHF	TGTGCCAGCACCCAACAGGGTTATGGTCAGCCCCAGCATTTT
TRBV19	.	TRBJ2-2	TRBD1	CASSIQGAPGELFF	TGTGCCAGTAGTATACAGGGGGCGCCCGGGGAGCTGTTTTTT
TRBV9	.	TRBJ2-2	.	CASSSTGGGGELFF	TGTGCCAGCAGCTCGACAGGCGGGGGCGGGGAGCTGTTTTTT
TRBV18	.	TRBJ2-2	.	CASSPPGTQAGELFF	TGTGCCAGCTCACCACCGGGCACCCAGGCCGGGGAGCTGTTTTTT
TRBV28	.	TRBJ2-1	.	CASTSSYNEQFF	TGTGCCAGCACGAGCTCCTACAATGAGCAGTTCTTC
TRBV28	.	TRBJ1-1	.	CASMGAGPLGAFF	TGTGCCAGCATGGGGGCAGGACCCCTCGGGGCTTTCTTT
TRBV29-1	.	TRBJ1-5	.	CSYTTGFGQPQHF	TGCAGCTATACTACAGGGTTCGGTCAGCCCCAGCATTTT
TRBV3-1/TRBV3-2	.	TRBJ2-5	.	CASSQDSSRETQYF	TGTGCCAGCAGCCAAGATAGCTCGAGAGAGACCCAGTACTTC
TRBV6-5	few	TRBJ1-1	.	CATRQPNTEAFF	TGTGCCACCCGACAACCGAACACTGAAGCTTTCTTT
TRBV4-2	.	TRBJ2-2	TRBD2	CASSQDGLAVTGELFF	TGTGCCAGCAGCCAAGACGGGCTAGCGGTCACCGGGGAGCTGTTTTTT
TRBV12-3/TRBV12-4	few	TRBJ2-5	TRBD2	CASRPVAGVTQYF	TGTGCCAGCAGGCCCGTTGCGGGAGTGACCCAGTACTTC
TRBV5-4	.	TRBJ1-4	.	CASSSDLNEKLFF	TGTGCCAGCAGCAGCGACCTTAATGAAAAACTGTTTTTT
TRBV28	.	TRBJ1-5	.	CASSPQARKQPQHF	TGTGCCAGCAGTCCACAGGCCCGAAAGCAGCCCCAGCATTTT
TRBV7-9	.	TRBJ1-4	TRBD1	CASSLSGGGFEKLFF	TGTGCCAGCAGCTTATCAGGGGGTGGATTTGAAAAACTGTTTTTT
TRBV5-1	.	TRBJ1-2	.	CASSYVSGETNYGYTF	TGCGCCAGCAGCTATGTTTCAGGCGAAACTAACTATGGCTACACCTTC
TRBV18	.	TRBJ1-1	TRBD1	CASSPSPDRVNTEAFF	TGTGCCAGCTCACCTTCCCCGGACAGGGTGAACACTGAAGCTTTCTTT
TRBV11-2	.	TRBJ1-2	TRBD1	CASSPRDRESHGYTF	TGTGCCAGCAGCCCGAGGGACAGGGAATCCCATGGCTACACCTTC
TRBV19	.	TRBJ2-2	TRBD1	CASTRTGVHANTGELFF	TGTGCCAGTACCCGGACAGGTGTCCACGCGAACACCGGGGAGCTGTTTTTT
TRBV24-1	.	TRBJ1-2	.	CATSDPPGSYGYTF	TGTGCCACCAGTGATCCACCCGGGTCCTATGGCTACACCTTC
TRBV7-3	.	TRBJ1-5	.	CASSYHVGQPQHF	TGTGCCAGCAGCTATCACGTCGGTCAGCCCCAGCATTTT
TRBV5-4	.	TRBJ2-5	TRBD2	CASSPAGAGGPFETQYF	TGTGCCAGCAGCCCAGCTGGGGCGGGAGGGCCATTCGAGACCCAGTACTTC
TRBV15	.	TRBJ2-1	.	CATSRVRPEVYNEQFF	TGTGCCACCAGCAGAGTACGACCCGAGGTCTACAATGAGCAGTTCTTC
TRBV5-6	.	TRBJ1-5	.	CASSHASGIQFSNQPQHF	TGTGCCAGCAGCCACGCATCAGGGATTCAATTTAGCAATCAGCCCCAGCATTTT
TRBV10-3	.	TRBJ2-3	TRBD2	CAITEGLAGGWVTDTQYF	TGTGCCATCACCGAGGGACTAGCGGGAGGGTGGGTCACAGATACGCAGTATTTT
TRBV7-2	.	TRBJ2-7	.	CASSRAARAGSYEQYF	TGTGCCAGCAGCCGGGCCGCGCGAGCGGGTTCCTACGAGCAGTACTTC
TRBV6-4	.	TRBJ2-3	TRBD2	CASSNLAGQADTQYF	TGTGCCAGCAGTAACCTAGCGGGCCAAGCAGATACGCAGTATTTT
TRBV7-9	.	TRBJ2-1	TRBD2	CASRLAEDNEQFF	TGTGCCAGCAGACTAGCGGAGGACAATGAGCAGTTCTTC
TRBV10-3	.	TRBJ1-1	.	CAISKQENTEAFF	TGTGCCATCAGTAAACAGGAGAACACTGAAGCTTTCTTT
TRBV3-1/TRBV3-2	.	TRBJ1-1	.	CASSQEAVTEAFF	TGTGCCAGCAGCCAAGAGGCCGTGACTGAAGCTTTCTTT
TRBV29-1	.	TRBJ2-6	.	CSGQTALSGANVLTF	TGCAGCGGACAGACAGCTCTTTCTGGGGCCAACGTCCTGACTTTC
TRBV28	once	TRBJ2-1	TRBD1	CASSSRTGRNEQFF	TGTGCCAGCAGTTCTAGGACAGGGAGGAATGAGCAGTTCTTC
TRBV11-3	.	TRBJ2-1	.	CASSLSDSYNEQFF	TGTGCCAGCAGCTTATCCGACAGCTACAATGAGCAGTTCTTC
TRBV20-1	.	TRBJ2-7	.	CSARGGREQYF	TGCAGTGCTAGGGGGGGGCGCGAGCAGTACTTC
TRBV19	.	TRBJ2-7	TRBD2	CASSISSGSYEQYF	TGTGCCAGTAGTATATCTAGCGGGAGTTACGAGCAGTACTTC
TRBV28	.	TRBJ1-5	.	CASKEAGQPQHF	TGTGCCAGCAAAGAGGCTGGTCAGCCCCAGCATTTT
TRBV7-9	.	TRBJ2-7	.	CASSLGPQTANYEQYF	TGTGCCAGCAGCTTAGGGCCGCAGACTGCGAACTACGAGCAGTACTTC
TRBV5-1	.	TRBJ1-1	.	CASSLVGTSSEAFF	TGCGCCAGCAGCTTAGTCGGGACTAGCTCTGAAGCTTTCTTT
TRBV3-1/TRBV3-2	.	TRBJ2-2	TRBD2	CASSQGLAGDTGELFF	TGTGCCAGCAGCCAAGGGCTAGCGGGAGACACCGGGGAGCTGTTTTTT
TRBV2	.	TRBJ1-4	.	CASSEEGGEKLFF	TGTGCCAGCAGTGAAGAGGGAGGTGAAAAACTGTTTTTT
TRBV5-1	.	TRBJ2-1	TRBD2	CASSLAGSSYNEQFF	TGCGCCAGCAGCTTAGCGGGGAGCTCCTACAATGAGCAGTTCTTC
TRBV3-1/TRBV3-2	.	TRBJ1-1	TRBD1	CASSLRGTGGEGFF	TGTGCCAGCAGCCTTCGAGGGACAGGGGGCGAGGGTTTCTTT
TRBV27	.	TRBJ2-7	TRBD1	CASSWTGSYEQYF	TGTGCCAGCAGTTGGACAGGTTCCTACGAGCAGTACTTC
TRBV6-5	.	TRBJ1-4	TRBD1	CASRKRQGREKLFF	TGTGCCAGCAGAAAACGACAGGGGAGGGAAAAACTGTTTTTT
TRBV9	once	TRBJ1-1	.	CASSVDRNTEAFF	TGTGCCAGCAGTGTGGACAGGAACACTGAAGCTTTCTTT
TRBV5-1	.	TRBJ2-7	.	CASSLSQTSYEQYF	TGCGCCAGCAGCTTGAGTCAGACATCCTACGAGCAGTACTTC